These T cell receptor beta chains were read from a single sample in a study of radiotherapy plus CTLA-4 blockade in lung cancer. Data came from immunoSEQ multiplex PCR; TCRdb stores just in-frame clones and leaves some out. This sample has about 88,000 clones, with roughly 78% found just once. This specimen was peripheral blood, taken from a patient treated with radiotherapy plus ipilimumab. The origin of the receptors is a human donor with non-small cell lung cancer that progressed on radiotherapy plus ipilimumab. Both conserved end residues are trimmed from each CDR3. Clone sizes are given selectively: once, few, many, or a class where the clone is expanded.

TRBV29-1	TRBJ1-2	NA	SVEWGGYGYT
TRBV7-9	TRBJ2-7	NA	ASSFEGTEQY
TRBV6-5	TRBJ1-2	NA	ASSRGRALDGYT
TRBV28	TRBJ2-7	once	ASSPSWVSNYEQY
TRBV18	TRBJ2-7	few	ASSPGQGAGY
TRBV2	TRBJ1-1	NA	ASSEARSGTEAF
TRBV9	TRBJ2-3	NA	ASSVGLGMADTQY
TRBV7-6	TRBJ2-4	NA	ASSLDSGTQNIQY
TRBV11-2	TRBJ2-3	NA	ASTQGGRVDTQY
TRBV6-1	TRBJ2-3	NA	ASSERGRTTDTQY
TRBV7-9	TRBJ1-4	NA	ASSLKGQGNEKLF
TRBV19	TRBJ2-1	NA	ASSPLGGVFDEQF
TRBV19	TRBJ2-1	few	ASSLEPGLAGGPYNEQF
TRBV4-2	TRBJ1-2	NA	ASSQGGSKNYGYT
TRBV18	TRBJ2-3	NA	ASSGGRITDTQY
TRBV28	TRBJ2-7	NA	ASSFGYEQY
TRBV29-1	TRBJ2-2	NA	SVEKGGAGELF
TRBV6-5	TRBJ1-2	NA	ASSQNLNYGYT
TRBV28	TRBJ2-7	few	ASSPQAVYEQY
TRBV6-1	TRBJ1-2	NA	ASSPGTGHGYT
TRBV7-9	TRBJ2-4	NA	ASSPRRGEGLGNIQY
TRBV19	TRBJ2-1	few	ASSLADDSYNEQF
TRBV7-8	TRBJ2-2	NA	ASTEGGSGELF
TRBV2	TRBJ1-3	NA	ASSERPGTGIYGNTIY
TRBV5-1	TRBJ1-2	once	ASSLGQSYYGYT
TRBV7-9	TRBJ2-7	NA	ASSSRTLGTYEQY
TRBV7-6	TRBJ2-5	NA	ASSLSTVGSRMKETQY
TRBV4-1	TRBJ2-5	NA	ASSQSAAQGKETQY
TRBV28	TRBJ2-1	NA	ASSPVSRRSKF
TRBV15	TRBJ2-4	NA	ATSSDRGSKNIQY
TRBV13	TRBJ2-1	NA	ASSLTQGGLSYNEQF
TRBV27	TRBJ1-2	NA	ASRLGQGTGYT
TRBV6-5	TRBJ2-7	NA	ASTVIGGGIYEQY
TRBV9	TRBJ2-2	NA	ASSVEKYTGELF
TRBV7-6	TRBJ2-5	NA	ASSAIQETQY
TRBV28	TRBJ1-1	NA	ASSREGGLGTEAF
TRBV28	TRBJ1-4	NA	ASSLYGQGVEKLF
TRBV19	TRBJ2-2	NA	ASSPLDSENGELF
TRBV28	TRBJ2-3	NA	ASSRTGVTDTQY
TRBV11-1	TRBJ2-7	NA	ASSPALAGYEQY
TRBV2	TRBJ1-6	NA	ASSERTVGDSPLH
TRBV27	TRBJ1-1	NA	ASSTTGTEAF
TRBV4-2	TRBJ2-1	NA	ASSQDSGAPAYSEQF
TRBV7-8	TRBJ2-2	NA	ASSSLGWAVSNTGELF
TRBV4-3	TRBJ1-1	NA	ASSRGTKNTEAF
TRBV6-6	TRBJ2-1	NA	ASTAERYNEQF
TRBV6-5	TRBJ2-7	NA	ASSSGAGEQY
TRBV27	TRBJ2-1	NA	ASSHSGRANEQF
TRBV2	TRBJ2-6	NA	ASSDRAGANVLT